Described below is a single T cell receptor beta chain sequence and its context. The antigen is not known. These data are taken from a study of T cell repertoires in cytomegalovirus infection. Background on the study: CMV epitopes, recently identified HLA-C-restricted and well-studied HLA-B-restricted, were used. Indications came from public TCR beta signatures; they pointed to CMV infection and to a matching HLA type.

Study-level points and caveats: Summed public TCR beta family frequency identified CMV carriers bearing the relevant HLA. HLA-C-restricted CMV-specific TCR beta clonotypes prevailed in the ex vivo response.

This CDR3 is 18 amino acids long. The ends lost 3 bases at V and 5 bases at J; junction bases unmatched: 17. Germline V gives CDR1 MNHEY, CDR2 SVGEGT. TCRdb fed the reads into MiXCR, producing one record per CDR3 protein. The sample lists hundreds of thousands of distinct CDR3 sequences, 32% seen once, with around 11% in the top ten. The source was cultured CD8+ T cells from PBMCs, collected from culture after CMV antigen stimulation. The TCR comes from a human donor in good health (CMV status not recorded). Some clones in this sample may be carry-over from other donors' samples. This rearrangement joins TRBV6-2 or TRBV6-3 to TRBJ2-3; 7 nucleotides match TRBD2. The CDR3 nucleotides are TGTGCCAGCAGTTATGGCCCAGGTTGGCGGGGGACCCAAGATACGCAGTATTTT. Amino acid sequence: CASSYGPGWRGTQDTQYF.